Each of the 17 T cell receptor beta chains below was sequenced from the same sample in a study of type 1 regulatory T cells. Study results and limitations: Compared with non-type 1 regulatory T cells, type 1 regulatory T cells showed a more restricted TCR repertoire.

Antigen specificity for these receptors is unknown. TCRdb recomputed calls from the reads with MiXCR, one row per CDR3 protein. The sample lists fewer than 5,500 distinct CDR3 sequences; 20% to 30% were seen once. Sample: cultured type 1 regulatory T (Tr1) cells, either the whole culture or a sorted fraction (not recorded which). The receptor set was obtained from a human donor in good health.

The chain is built from TRBV9 and TRBJ2-6; 8 bases match TRBD1. This CDR3 region has 17 residues. The V segment lost 4 bases and the J segment 4 bases; nucleotides outside the gene matches: 10. Germline CDR1 reads SGDLS; CDR2 reads YYNGEE. The DNA for the CDR3 is TGTGCCAGCAGCCCAAGGACAGGGCCCGCCGGGGCCAACGTCCTGACTTTC. Translated: CASSPRTGPAGANVLTF.

This clonotype has only a few counts. The rearrangement uses TRBV11-1 and TRBJ2-5; D is uncertain. CDR3 length: 14 amino acids. Germline CDR1 SGHAT, CDR2 FQDESV (reference sequence). Trimming shortened V by 0 bases and J by 1 base, and 6 bases separated the two germline ends. The CDR3 nucleotides read TGTGCCAGCAGCTTAGCTCTACGCCAAGAGACCCAGTACTTC. Translated: CASSLALRQETQYF.

A note on this clonotype: This may arise from a read error, as a much more abundant clone is one base away. V usage is TRBV7-9 and J usage is TRBJ1-1; D possibly corresponds to TRBD1 (5 bases). Trimming shortened V by 7 bases and J by 1 base, and 10 bases separated the two germline ends. This CDR3 spans 13 amino acids. Germline CDR1 and CDR2: SEHNR and FQNEAQ (reference sequence). This CDR3 reads CASNWGGNTEAFF. CDR3 bases: TGTGCCAGCAACTGGGGGGGGAACACTGAAGCTTTCTTT.

On this clonotype: A far larger clone differs by one base, so this is likely a read error. The rearrangement links TRBV11-2 to TRBJ2-2; 9 positions match TRBD1. This CDR3 comprises 15 residues. The germline CDR1 and CDR2 sequences are SGHAT and FQNNGV. CDR3 protein: CASSLGTGLTGELVF. CDR3 coding DNA: TGCGCCAGCAGCTTGGGGACAGGGTTGACCGGGGAGCTGGTTTTT.

The CDR3 sequence: CASRSYSGNTIYF. DNA of the CDR3: TGTGCCAGTAGGTCATACTCTGGAAACACCATATATTTT. V is TRBV19 and J is TRBJ1-3, with D unclear. V was shortened by 6 bases and J by 0 bases, with 6 bases between the two germline ends. This CDR3 contains 13 residues. Germline lookup yields CDR1 LNHDA and CDR2 SQIVND (reference sequence).

This chain's CDR3 is CASSPLAGGTDTQYF. CDR3 DNA sequence: TGTGCCAGCAGCCCTTTAGCGGGGGGCACAGATACGCAGTATTTT. This sequence joins TRBV6-1 and TRBJ2-3, with TRBD2 identical over 9 bases. The germline V gene has CDR1 MNHNS and CDR2 SASEGT. Trimming removed 6 bases from V and 1 base from J; junction bases left unmatched: 5. This CDR3 contains 15 residues.

This clonotype ranks as medium-sized. The chain carries TRBV7-2 and TRBJ2-5, with 9 bases that match TRBD1. The CDR3 has 13 residues. Germline lookup yields CDR1 SGHTA and CDR2 FQGNSA. V lost 5 bases and J lost 5; bases outside the gene matches: 3. The CDR3: CASSRDRVETQYF. The CDR3 coding sequence is TGTGCCAGCAGCCGGGACAGGGTCGAGACCCAGTACTTC.

The chain recombines TRBV18 with TRBJ1-1, with TRBD1 as a possible D gene (6 bases). V was trimmed by 3 bases and J by 2 bases, leaving 13 bases between them. Germline lookup yields CDR1 KGHSH and CDR2 LQKENI. The CDR3 is 15 residues long. In nucleotides, the CDR3 is TGTGCCAGCTCACCTGTCGGGACACTCAACACTGAAGCTTTCTTT. Protein sequence: CASSPVGTLNTEAFF.

This clonotype was counted many times. The chain is built from TRBV3-1 and TRBJ2-7; D is possibly TRBD1 (5 bases). The CDR3 totals 14 residues. V lost 4 bases and J lost 8, with 18 bases in between. CDR1 is LGHDT, CDR2 YNNKEL, per germline (reference sequence). This chain's CDR3 is CASSRIRETNQQYF. CDR3 DNA: TGTGCCAGCAGCCGAATCAGGGAAACGAACCAGCAGTACTTC.

As concerns this clonotype: A much larger clone sits a single nucleotide away, making a read error possible. V and J are TRBV11-2 and TRBJ2-2, with 7 bases fitting TRBD2. Per germline, CDR1 SGHAT and CDR2 FQNNGV. Trimming removed 4 bases from V and 9 bases from J; junction bases left unmatched: 11. This CDR3 contains 15 residues. The CDR3 sequence: CASSSLLLAARELFF. CDR3 nucleotides: TGTGCCAGCAGCTCGCTCCTCCTAGCGGCCAGGGAGCTGTTTTTT.

This clonotype was counted many times. This chain joins TRBV7-9 and TRBJ2-3, with TRBD1 identical over 12 bases. There are 15 residues in the CDR3. V lost 5 bases, J lost 5 bases, and 5 bases stayed unmatched. The germline gives CDR1 SEHNR, CDR2 FQNEAQ (reference sequence). CDR3 nucleotide sequence: TGTGCCAGCAGCACCGGGACAGGGGGCAGAGATACGCAGTATTTT. Translating gives CASSTGTGGRDTQYF.

In its sample, this clonotype was seen a few times. J is TRBJ1-2 and V is TRBV2; 7 bases are shared with TRBD1. J lost 7 bases, V lost 6 bases, and 8 bases had no gene match. CDR3 length: 13 amino acids. The germline CDR1 and CDR2 sequences are SNHLY and FYNNEI. In DNA, the CDR3 is TGTGCCAGCAGCTTAACAGGGGATGGTGGCTACACCTTC. Translation gives CASSLTGDGGYTF.

In this sample, this clonotype turned up a few times. The chain combines TRBV7-8 with TRBJ2-7; 8 bases match TRBD2. Looked up from germline, CDR1 is SGHVS and CDR2 is FQNEAQ. The CDR3 contains 15 residues. With 1 base clipped from V and 1 base from J, the junction kept 3 bases outside the gene matches. CDR3 DNA: TGTGCCAGCAGCTTAGGGGCGGGGGGATCCTACGAGCAGTACTTC. The encoded protein is CASSLGAGGSYEQYF.

The V gene is TRBV19, the J gene TRBJ2-2; maybe TRBD1 (5 bases). V lost 2 bases and J 2 bases, leaving 9 bases between the germline ends. Per germline, CDR1 LNHDA and CDR2 SQIVND (reference sequence). This CDR3 is built from 15 residues. The CDR3 nucleotides read TGTGCCAGTAGTATATGGCAGGGTAACACCGGGGAGCTGTTTTTT. Protein product: CASSIWQGNTGELFF. The entire variable domain, with the rest obtained from reference TRBV19 and TRBJ2-2, is as follows: DGGITQSPKYLFRKEGQNVTLSCEQNLNHDAMYWYRQDPGQGLRLIYYSQIVNDFQKGDIAEGYSVSREKKESFPLTVTSAQKNPTAFYLCASSIWQGNTGELFFGEGSRLTVL.

This clonotype is categorized as medium-sized. The chain combines TRBV4-1 with TRBJ1-2, with 7 bases identical to TRBD1. The CDR3 contains 15 residues. The ends lost 1 base at V and 4 bases at J; junction bases unmatched: 6. The germline gives CDR1 MGHRA, CDR2 YSYEKL. The CDR3 is CASSQGRQGSYGYTF. The CDR3 coding sequence is TGCGCCAGCAGCCAAGGTCGACAGGGCAGCTATGGCTACACCTTC.

Points on this clonotype: A much larger clonotype is one base distant, so this may be a read error. This sequence joins TRBV12-3 or TRBV12-4 and TRBJ1-5; D remains ambiguous. The CDR3 is 12 amino acids. In DNA form, the CDR3 reads TGTGCCAGCACCGGGAGCAATCAGCCCCAGCGTTTT. Its protein is CASTGSNQPQRF.

Within the sample, this clonotype is medium-sized. This chain links TRBV7-2 with TRBJ2-7; D is uncertain. Between the trimmed V and J ends, which lost 5 bases and 0 bases, there was a span of 11 bases. In germline, CDR1 is SGHTA, CDR2 FQGNSA. This CDR3 is built from 14 residues. The CDR3 DNA sequence: TGTGCCAGCAGCGCTATTCCGTCCTCCTACGAGCAGTACTTC. It translates to CASSAIPSSYEQYF.